This paragraph reports one T cell receptor beta chain. The sample comes from a study of blood T cells in healthy people across ages. Using a J-beta primer mix together with a sample-barcoded 5' primer, a second PCR was run for roughly 7 to 11 cycles. Sequencing yielded, for each sample, at least 3 million paired-end reads carrying CDR3. TCRdb ran MiXCR on the 5' RACE reads and lists one entry per CDR3 protein. Of some 1 million distinct CDR3 sequences listed, 35% to 55% are singletons. The TCR originated in a woman between 55 and 75 years old in good health. What was sequenced was blood.

The CDR3 DNA sequence: TGTGCCAGCTCACCCCCACAAGCGGAGCTACTAGAGACCCAGTACTTC. The encoded protein is CASSPPQAELLETQYF. The chain combines TRBV18 with TRBJ2-5; D may be TRBD2 (5 bases). Per germline, CDR1 KGHSH and CDR2 LQKENI. The V end lost 3 bases, the J end lost 4 bases, and 18 bases lay between the germline ends. This CDR3 comprises 16 residues. Combining the CDR3 with reference TRBV18 and TRBJ2-5 gives the whole variable domain NAGVMQNPRHLVRRRGQEARLRCSPMKGHSHVYWYRQLPEEGLKFMVYLQKENIIDESGMPKERFSAEFPKEGPSILRIQQVVRGDSAAYFCASSPPQAELLETQYFGPGTRLLVL.